These 20 T cell receptor beta chains originate from one sample sequenced in a study of regulatory T cells in long-lasting Graves disease. Time point indicated: persistent/refractory GD, antithyroid drugs over 5 years with positive TRAb. PBMCs were the source of the RNA used for TCR sequencing. Researchers made TCR beta libraries by using iRepertoire HTBI primers and running Arm-PCR on CDR3 regions. TCRdb re-analysed the multiplex PCR reads in MiXCR, keeping a single row per CDR3 protein. Altogether 300,000 to 400,000 distinct CDR3 sequences are present, around 20% being singletons, with the ten largest covering approximately 31%. This material consisted of peripheral blood mononuclear cells (PBMCs), taken when the disease was refractory, from a patient treated with antithyroid drugs. The receptor set was obtained from a female donor with Graves disease.

For this clonotype: A read error is possible here, since a much larger clone lies one base away. The rearrangement links TRBV20-1 to TRBJ2-7; D is ambiguous. This CDR3 comprises 13 residues. Germline CDR1 is DFQATT and CDR2 is SNEGSKA (reference sequence). Trimming took off 3 bases at V and 6 bases at J, with 15 bases between the two ends. CDR3 sequence reads: CSASGQVVREQYF. The CDR3 DNA follows: TGCAGTGCTAGTGGTCAGGTGGTCCGCGAGCAGTACTTC.

The rearrangement joins TRBV6-2 or TRBV6-3 to TRBJ2-5; D may be TRBD2 (6 bases). V gave up 4 bases and J gave up 5 bases, with 20 bases separating them. This CDR3 has 16 residues. Per germline, CDR1 MNHEY and CDR2 SVGEGT. The CDR3 here is CASSCIQGGVVETQYF. The CDR3 DNA reads as TGTGCCAGCAGTTGCATTCAGGGAGGAGTAGTGGAGACCCAGTACTTC.

This clonotype came up a few times. V is TRBV7-9 and J is TRBJ2-2; possible D gene TRBD2, 6 bases. CDR3 length: 18 residues. The ends were cut back, 2 bases at V and 0 bases at J, with 16 bases in the middle. The germline V gene has CDR1 SEHNR and CDR2 FQNEAQ (reference sequence). CDR3 DNA: TGTGCCAGCAGCTTATCGGGGGTTGATACTGCGAACACCGGGGAGCTGTTTTTT. This codes for CASSLSGVDTANTGELFF.

For this clonotype: This sequence may be a read error, since a much larger clone differs from it by one base. J is TRBJ2-2 and V is TRBV11-2, with 8 nucleotides matching TRBD1. CDR1 SGHAT and CDR2 FQNNGV come from the germline V gene. The CDR3 has 15 residues. In DNA form, the CDR3 reads TGTGCCAGCCATTCAAACAGGGGGTTAACCGGGGAGCTGCTTTTT. Protein product: CASHSNRGLTGELLF.

This clonotype has just a few counts. This chain links TRBV24-1 with TRBJ1-2; 9 bases map to TRBD1. Trimming cost V 4 bases and J 5 bases; bases outside gene matches: 7. CDR3 length: 15 amino acids. The germline gives CDR1 KGHDR, CDR2 SFDVKD. CDR3 amino acids: CATSDSGTGPYGYTF. The CDR3, as DNA: TGTGCCACCAGTGACTCCGGGACAGGGCCGTATGGCTACACCTTC.

The sample holds many counts of this clonotype. The V and J genes are TRBV29-1 and TRBJ1-2, with D possibly matching TRBD1 (6 bases). The V gene lost 2 bases and the J gene lost 6 bases, with 13 bases spanning the gap. CDR1 is SQVTM, CDR2 ANQGSEA, per germline. This CDR3 region has 13 residues. The CDR3 sequence: CSVESGGLNGYTF. The CDR3 DNA sequence: TGCAGCGTTGAATCTGGGGGGCTTAATGGCTACACCTTC.

Many counts were recorded for this clonotype. The rearrangement uses TRBV6-1 and TRBJ1-1; no clear D gene. From germline, CDR1 is MNHNS and CDR2 SASEGT. Trimming pared 10 bases from V and 3 bases from J, leaving 9 bases between. There are 11 residues in the CDR3. The CDR3 coding sequence is TGTGCCAAGCGGTGTCACACTGAAGCTTTCTTT. Its protein product is CAKRCHTEAFF.

This clonotype was picked up many times. The V and J genes are TRBV7-2 and TRBJ2-5; 8 bases fit TRBD2. V lost 5 bases and J lost 5; bases outside the gene matches: 13. The length of the CDR3 is 16 residues. Germline V gene data show CDR1 as SGHTA and CDR2 as FQGNSA. The CDR3 loop is CASSHGGRGAGETQYF. The DNA for the CDR3 is TGTGCCAGCAGCCACGGGGGGCGGGGGGCCGGGGAGACCCAGTACTTC.

This clonotype was observed at least ten times. The chain has TRBV30 and TRBJ2-5; D ambiguous. V lost 3 bases and J lost 5, with 13 bases in between. The CDR3 contains 13 residues. Germline V gene lookup returns CDR1 GTSNPN and CDR2 SVGIG (reference sequence). The CDR3 region has the DNA TGTGCCTGGAGCCCGGGTCCCCGGGAGACCCAGTACTTC. Protein sequence: CAWSPGPRETQYF.

This rearrangement joins TRBV20-1 to TRBJ2-7; 8 bases line up with TRBD2. The CDR3 is 15 amino acids. Losses at the gene ends were 5 bases for V and 1 base for J; bases not matched to a gene: 10. The germline gives CDR1 DFQATT, CDR2 SNEGSKA (reference sequence). The CDR3 sequence: CSALGGGDYSYEQYF. CDR3 DNA: TGCAGTGCTCTCGGGGGGGGGGACTATTCCTACGAGCAGTACTTC.

This clonotype has only a few counts. The chain couples TRBV19 to TRBJ1-2; D uncertain. The CDR3 contains 15 residues. CDR1 is LNHDA, CDR2 SQIVND, per germline (reference sequence). Between the trimmed V and J ends, which lost 3 bases and 1 base, there was a span of 12 bases. The CDR3 nucleotides read TGTGCCAGTAGTATTTCGGTCGGAAATAACTATGGCTACACCTTC. Amino acids: CASSISVGNNYGYTF.

The gene calls are TRBV27 and TRBJ1-2, with 7 bases aligning to TRBD1. Germline lookup yields CDR1 MNHEY and CDR2 SMNVEV (reference sequence). The CDR3 loop spans 15 amino acids. V trimming: 4 bases; J trimming: 3 bases; junction bases outside the gene matches: 8. CDR3 DNA sequence: TGTGCCAGCAGTTCCAGGGGGGATTTGCACTATGGCTACACCTTC. Translating it yields CASSSRGDLHYGYTF.

The chain links TRBV9 to TRBJ1-1; no firm D call. Germline CDR1 reads SGDLS; CDR2 reads YYNGEE. The CDR3 loop spans 14 amino acids. The V end lost 3 bases, the J end lost 3 bases, and 12 bases lay between the germline ends. The CDR3 sequence: CASSARSRDTEAFF. The CDR3 region has the DNA TGTGCCAGCAGCGCCCGCTCCAGAGACACTGAAGCTTTCTTT.

This clonotype was seen repeatedly, ten times or more. The chain employs TRBV6-9 and TRBJ2-5, with 8 positions matching TRBD1. Germline CDR1 MNHGY, CDR2 SVAAGI. Trimming at V came to 3 bases and at J to 1 base, leaving 7 bases not matched to a gene. This CDR3 has 16 amino acids. The CDR3 DNA sequence: TGTGCCAGCAGTTACTCTCGGACAGGGACCCAAGAGACCCAGTACTTC. It translates to CASSYSRTGTQETQYF.

As regards this clonotype: The junction differs from germline at one of its ends, possibly a read error. The rearrangement links TRBV6-1 to TRBJ2-7, with D possibly matching TRBD2 (5 bases). In germline, CDR1 is MNHNS, CDR2 SASEGT. The CDR3 has 12 residues. The DNA for the CDR3 is TGCGCCAGCAGTGTCACTAGGGACGAGCAGTACTTC. Protein sequence: CASSVTRDEQYF.

Only a few counts were recorded for this clonotype. The V call is TRBV30, the J call TRBJ2-7; D is unresolved. The CDR3 sequence is 12 residues long. Germline lookup yields CDR1 GTSNPN and CDR2 SVGIG (reference sequence). Trimming cost V 0 bases and J 7 bases, with 10 bases left between them. The chain's CDR3 is CAWSVHHGEQYF. Here the CDR3 DNA reads TGTGCCTGGAGTGTACATCACGGGGAGCAGTACTTC.

Concerning this clonotype: A much larger clone lies one base from this, so it may be a read error. This sequence joins TRBV12-3 or TRBV12-4 and TRBJ2-5, with 9 bases fitting TRBD1. The CDR3 runs to 14 residues. The CDR3: CASTLGTGRETQHF. CDR3 DNA sequence: TGTGCCAGCACCCTTGGGACAGGGAGGGAGACCCAGCACTTC.

This clonotype showed up many times. The rearrangement joins TRBV18 to TRBJ1-2, with D uncertain. V was shortened by 3 bases and J by 0 bases, with 5 bases between the two germline ends. Germline CDR1 KGHSH, CDR2 LQKENI. The CDR3 is 13 amino acids. The DNA of the CDR3 is TGTGCCAGCTCACCGGCCCCTAACTATGGCTACACCTTC. Translation: CASSPAPNYGYTF.

CDR3 in amino acids: CASSTNRVEAGYTF. Here the CDR3 DNA reads TGTGCCAGCAGCACTAACAGGGTAGAGGCCGGCTACACCTTC. This sequence joins TRBV9 and TRBJ1-2; TRBD1 is a possible D gene (6 bases). This CDR3 has 14 residues. Germline CDR1 and CDR2: SGDLS and YYNGEE. V gave up 4 bases and J gave up 8 bases, with 18 bases separating them.

This clonotype was seen at least ten times. CDR3: CASSASGSFYEQYF. DNA for the CDR3: TGTGCCAGCAGTGCTAGCGGGAGCTTCTACGAGCAGTACTTC. This chain links TRBV28 with TRBJ2-7, with 10 bases that match TRBD2. V gave up 5 bases and J gave up 3 bases; unmatched junction bases: 4. Looked up from germline, CDR1 is MDHEN and CDR2 is SYDVKM. CDR3 length equals 14 residues.